The 30 T cell receptor beta chains listed next were all sequenced from one sample in a study of cytomegalovirus exposure and HLA in healthy donors. Use of 60 Vbeta and 13 Jbeta primers characterized the PCR. Sequencing used immunoSEQ multiplex PCR; TCRdb keeps in-frame clones, though not all of them. In the table there are about 96,000 clones, around 74% of which are singletons. The sequenced sample consisted of PBMCs. These receptors were taken from an older woman in good health and CMV-seropositive.

The CDR3 nucleotides read TGTGCCAGCTCACGGGACAGGATGAACACTGAAGCTTTCTTT. Its protein product is CASSRDRMNTEAFF. The chain uses TRBV18 and TRBJ1-1; 8 nucleotides agree with TRBD1. Germline assignment: CDR1 KGHSH and CDR2 LQKENI. V lost 4 bases to trimming and J lost 0 bases; unmatched junction nucleotides: 1. The CDR3 spans 14 residues.

J is TRBJ1-4 and V is TRBV9; 7 bases agree with TRBD1. Germline values: CDR1 SGDLS, CDR2 YYNGEE. The junction had 8 bases not matched to a gene; V was cut back by 1 base and J by 8 bases. The CDR3 has 15 amino acids. This CDR3 is CASSVLGDSGEKLFF. DNA for the CDR3: TGTGCCAGCAGCGTACTAGGGGACAGTGGGGAAAAACTGTTTTTT. Based on the CDR3 plus reference TRBV9 and TRBJ1-4, the full variable domain is DSGVTQTPKHLITATGQRVTLRCSPRSGDLSVYWYQQSLDQGLQFLIQYYNGEERAKGNILERFSAQQFPDLHSELNLSSLELGDSALYFCASSVLGDSGEKLFFGSGTQLSVL.

This clone appeared once. The chain links TRBV16 to TRBJ2-7; D remains unclear. The germline CDR1 and CDR2 sequences are KGHSY and FQNENV. The CDR3 runs to 11 residues. V was pared by 2 bases and J by 5 bases, with 4 bases between. CDR3 nucleotide sequence: TGTGCCAGCAGCCAAAGCCACGAGCAGTACTTC. Its translation is CASSQSHEQYF.

V and J are TRBV25-1 and TRBJ2-1; the D gene is possibly TRBD1 (6 bases). Germline V gene lookup returns CDR1 MGHDK and CDR2 SYGVNS. V was pared by 9 bases and J by 3 bases, with 15 bases between. The CDR3 length is 14 residues. The CDR3 region has the DNA TGTGCCAGAGGCCTAACAGGGAACTACAATGAGCAGTTCTTC. Translating it yields CARGLTGNYNEQFF. The complete variable domain, with remaining parts taken from reference TRBV25-1 and TRBJ2-1, reads EADIYQTPRYLVIGTGKKITLECSQTMGHDKMYWYQQDPGMELHLIHYSYGVNSTEKGDLSSESTVSRIRTEHFPLTLESARPSHTSQYLCARGLTGNYNEQFFGPGTRLTVL.

The chain uses TRBV28 and TRBJ2-1, with D tentatively TRBD2 (5 bases). The V gene's germline CDR1 is MDHEN and CDR2 SYDVKM. CDR3 length: 15 amino acids. The germline V and J ends were trimmed by 2 bases and 4 bases, with 12 bases remaining between them. The CDR3 loop is CASSLIRGSYNEQFF. CDR3 coding DNA: TGTGCCAGCAGTTTAATCCGGGGATCTTACAATGAGCAGTTCTTC. The whole variable domain, remainder taken from reference TRBV28 and TRBJ2-1, is DVKVTQSSRYLVKRTGEKVFLECVQDMDHENMFWYRQDPGLGLRLIYFSYDVKMKEKGDIPEGYSVSREKKERFSLILESASTNQTSMYLCASSLIRGSYNEQFFGPGTRLTVL.

This sequence joins TRBV4-1 and TRBJ1-6; the D gene is possibly TRBD1 (6 bases). Germline lookup yields CDR1 MGHRA and CDR2 YSYEKL. The CDR3 is 15 amino acids. Trimming left V 2 bases short and J 10 bases short, with 15 bases between. The CDR3 is CASSQMGGLGSPLHF. The CDR3 coding sequence is TGCGCCAGCAGCCAAATGGGGGGGCTCGGGTCACCCCTCCACTTT.

The J gene is TRBJ2-7, the V gene TRBV6-5; possibly TRBD2 for D (6 bases). The CDR3 loop spans 15 amino acids. Germline lookup yields CDR1 MNHEY and CDR2 SVGAGI. Trimming removed 0 bases at V and 3 bases at J, with 12 bases between. The CDR3 loop reads CASSYSPGANYEQYF. In DNA form, the CDR3 reads TGTGCCAGCAGTTACTCGCCGGGAGCTAACTACGAGCAGTACTTC.

The CDR3 region has the DNA TGTGCCAGCATTAGCCGGGACAGGGGTGAAAAACTGTTTTTT. Protein: CASISRDRGEKLFF. This chain connects TRBV2 to TRBJ1-4; 10 nucleotides match TRBD1. Germline assignment: CDR1 SNHLY and CDR2 FYNNEI. With V trimmed by 7 bases and J by 7 bases, 6 bases remained unmatched. The CDR3 contains 14 residues.

The rearrangement joins TRBV6-1 to TRBJ2-7; 10 nucleotides agree with TRBD1. Germline-derived CDR1 and CDR2 are MNHNS and SASEGT. Trimming at V came to 7 bases and at J to 4 bases, leaving 7 bases not matched to a gene. The CDR3 covers 14 residues. The CDR3 DNA follows: TGTGCCAGCAAACGGGACAGGGGTCTTTACGAGCAGTACTTC. Translating it yields CASKRDRGLYEQYF.

The chain joins TRBV7-9 to TRBJ1-1; no firm D call. V was trimmed by 5 bases and J by 4 bases, leaving 17 bases between them. Germline CDR1 and CDR2: SEHNR and FQNEAQ (reference sequence). The CDR3 is 15 residues long. In DNA form, the CDR3 reads TGTGCCAGCAGCCGAAGTTTGGGCCTTGGCACTGAAGCTTTCTTT. It specifies CASSRSLGLGTEAFF.

This clone occurred a few times. The chain uses TRBV5-6 and TRBJ2-2; tentatively, D is TRBD1 (6 bases). V was shortened by 2 bases and J by 2 bases, with 13 bases between the two germline ends. CDR3 length: 16 residues. Germline assignment: CDR1 SGHDT and CDR2 YYEEEE. DNA of the CDR3: TGTGCCAGCAGCTTTTTTGGACAGTTAAACACCGGGGAGCTGTTTTTT. It is translated as CASSFFGQLNTGELFF.

The V call is TRBV4-3, the J call TRBJ2-3; 15 bases are a match to TRBD2. Germline lookup yields CDR1 LGHNA and CDR2 YSLEER. The length of the CDR3 is 18 residues. With 4 bases clipped from V and 12 bases from J, the junction kept 17 bases outside the gene matches. This CDR3 is CASSRGTSGGQDRYAQYF. CDR3 coding DNA: TGCGCCAGCAGCCGTGGGACTAGCGGGGGGCAGGACAGATACGCACAGTATTTT.

V and J are TRBV2 and TRBJ1-1; D unclear. The CDR3 sequence is 13 residues long. V lost 9 bases and J lost 1, with 12 bases in between. Germline CDR1 reads SNHLY; CDR2 reads FYNNEI. CDR3 amino acids: CASKGAGNTEAFF. The CDR3 coding sequence is TGTGCCAGTAAGGGCGCGGGGAACACTGAAGCTTTCTTT.

The rearrangement uses TRBV5-1 and TRBJ1-4; D possibly corresponds to TRBD1 (6 bases). Per germline, CDR1 SGHRS and CDR2 YFSETQ. The CDR3 loop spans 16 amino acids. The germline V and J ends were trimmed by 0 bases and 5 bases, with 14 bases remaining between them. Written as DNA, the CDR3 is TGCGCCAGCAGCTTGGCCGGGGGGGCCACGAATGAAAAACTGTTTTTT. Its protein is CASSLAGGATNEKLFF.

The chain recombines TRBV21-1 with TRBJ2-3; whether TRBD2, the table's D call, matches the DNA was not checked. TRBV21-1 is classified as a pseudogene. The CDR3 is 14 amino acids. DNA for the CDR3: TGTGCCAGCAGGACTAGCGGGGAAGGAGATACGCAGTATTTT. Protein sequence: CASRTSGEGDTQYF.

This rearrangement joins TRBV6-1 to TRBJ2-2, with D possibly matching TRBD2 (6 bases). Germline V gene sequence: CDR1 MNHNS, CDR2 SASEGT. V lost 6 bases and J 2 bases, leaving 10 bases between the germline ends. CDR3 length equals 14 residues. The CDR3 coding sequence is TGTGCCAGCAGCCCCGGGACTAACACCGGGGAGCTGTTTTTT. Translated, it gives CASSPGTNTGELFF.

V is TRBV7-6 and J is TRBJ1-1; no clear D gene. The germline V gene has CDR1 SGHVS and CDR2 FNYEAQ. The CDR3 totals 12 residues. V lost 1 base to trimming and J lost 8 bases, with 8 bases between them. CDR3 amino acids: CASSLGESEAFF. The CDR3 DNA reads as TGTGCCAGCAGCTTAGGCGAGTCCGAAGCTTTCTTT.

This clone came up once. The chain has TRBV5-1 and TRBJ2-3; 8 bases align to TRBD2. J was trimmed by 0 bases and V by 4 bases; bases with no gene match: 13. The CDR3 runs 18 residues. Looked up from germline, CDR1 is SGHRS and CDR2 is YFSETQ. In DNA form, the CDR3 reads TGCGCCAGCAGCCCGAACCCCAAAGCTAGCGGGAGCACAGATACGCAGTATTTT. This codes for CASSPNPKASGSTDTQYF.

The chain is built from TRBV5-8 and TRBJ2-5, with 12 nucleotides matching TRBD2. V dropped 4 bases and J dropped 2; count of bases not matched to a gene: 3. This CDR3 region has 15 residues. Per germline, CDR1 SGHTS and CDR2 YDEGEE. CDR3 in amino acids: CASSQGLAGQETQYF. CDR3 nucleotides: TGTGCCAGCAGCCAAGGACTAGCGGGACAAGAGACCCAGTACTTC.

This chain links TRBV7-2 with TRBJ1-4, with D possibly being TRBD1 (5 bases). Germline values: CDR1 SGHTA, CDR2 FQGNSA. V was clipped by 4 bases and J by 7 bases, with 10 bases between them. This CDR3 contains 13 residues. DNA for the CDR3: TGTGCCAGCAGCTCAGGGTTTACTGAAAAACTGTTTTTT. Translated, it gives CASSSGFTEKLFF.

V gene TRBV9 combines with J gene TRBJ2-3; 9 nucleotides agree with TRBD2. The CDR3 length is 20 residues. From germline, CDR1 is SGDLS and CDR2 YYNGEE. Losses at the gene ends were 4 bases for V and 3 bases for J; bases not matched to a gene: 21. The CDR3 DNA reads TGTGCCAGCAGCTCCTTAGGGGAGAGCCGGAAAGCGGGAGGAACAGATACGCAGTATTTT. Its translation is CASSSLGESRKAGGTDTQYF.

Here the CDR3 DNA reads TGTGCCAGCACTCCAAGGGGAGCGGGAGTACGGGGAGAGCAGTTCTTC. As protein: CASTPRGAGVRGEQFF. The rearrangement joins TRBV2 to TRBJ2-1; TRBD2 matches 8 bases. The CDR3 runs 16 residues. J gave up 10 bases and V 7 bases, and 18 bases lay outside the gene matches. Germline loops: CDR1 SNHLY, CDR2 FYNNEI.

The DNA for the CDR3 is TGTGCCAGCAGTTTTACGTCCGGGTCTGGAAACACCATATATTTT. It yields the protein CASSFTSGSGNTIYF. The chain joins TRBV27 to TRBJ1-3, with no clear D. Trimming took 3 bases from V and 1 from J, leaving 10 bases between them. This CDR3 has 15 amino acids. CDR1 is MNHEY, CDR2 SMNVEV, per germline (reference sequence).

The sample holds a few counts of this clone. The rearrangement links TRBV28 to TRBJ2-3, with D perhaps TRBD1 (6 bases). Per germline, CDR1 MDHEN and CDR2 SYDVKM. Trimming shortened V by 6 bases and J by 3 bases, and 19 bases separated the two germline ends. This CDR3 comprises 16 residues. DNA of the CDR3: TGTGCCAGCAGCCCGGCTGGGGGCGGCGGGACAGATACGCAGTATTTT. Translated: CASSPAGGGGTDTQYF.

There are a few counts of this clone. The V call is TRBV29-1, the J call TRBJ2-2, with D possibly being TRBD2 (6 bases). Trimming pared 5 bases from V and 3 bases from J, leaving 13 bases between. Looked up from germline, CDR1 is SQVTM and CDR2 is ANQGSEA. CDR3 length: 14 amino acids. The CDR3 here is CSVQGRGYTGELFF. CDR3 DNA: TGCAGCGTTCAGGGTCGGGGGTACACCGGGGAGCTGTTTTTT.

The genes are TRBV28 and TRBJ2-3; 8 nucleotides agree with TRBD1. The CDR3 totals 21 residues. V lost 2 bases, J lost 0 bases, and 19 bases stayed unmatched. Germline lookup yields CDR1 MDHEN and CDR2 SYDVKM. This CDR3 is CASSLGFGGRTGSLSTDTQYF. The DNA of the CDR3 is TGTGCCAGCAGTTTAGGGTTCGGGGGTAGGACAGGGAGTCTTAGCACAGATACGCAGTATTTT.

This clone ranks as medium-sized. The sample contains more than one DNA sequence encoding this CDR3. V is TRBV9 and J is TRBJ2-3, with 12 positions matching TRBD2. Germline CDR1 and CDR2: SGDLS and YYNGEE. The V and J ends lost 0 bases and 5 bases, in that order; junction bases with no gene match: 4. This CDR3 is 16 amino acids long. As DNA, the CDR3 is TGTGCCAGCAGCGTAGCTAGCGGGGGGGCTGGAGATACGCAGTATTTT. This codes for CASSVASGGAGDTQYF.

This clone has a handful of counts. The chain has TRBV29-1 and TRBJ2-1; TRBD2 matches 10 bases. V lost 5 bases to trimming and J lost 10 bases; unmatched junction nucleotides: 17. CDR1 is SQVTM and CDR2 is ANQGSEA in the germline V gene. This CDR3 spans 16 amino acids. In DNA, the CDR3 is TGCAGCGTTTTACCTCATAGCGGGGGGAACAGAGGGGAGCAGTTCTTC. Translation gives CSVLPHSGGNRGEQFF.

CDR3 sequence reads: CASSGGLAGVYEQFF. The DNA of the CDR3 is TGTGCCAGCAGCGGTGGACTAGCGGGAGTCTATGAGCAGTTCTTC. This chain uses TRBV7-9 with TRBJ2-1; 13 nucleotides align to TRBD2. V lost 5 bases and J lost 8; bases outside the gene matches: 6. The CDR3 has 15 residues. Germline-derived CDR1 and CDR2 are SEHNR and FQNEAQ (reference sequence).

The chain joins TRBV19 to TRBJ1-4; the D is unclear. The CDR3 loop spans 13 amino acids. Trimming shortened V by 8 bases and J by 8 bases, and 15 bases separated the two germline ends. CDR1 and CDR2 from the germline V gene are LNHDA and SQIVND (reference sequence). CDR3 nucleotide sequence: TGTGCCAGTTCGCTAATGTTGCAAGAAAAACTGTTTTTT. It specifies CASSLMLQEKLFF.